The next 31 T cell receptor beta chains were all read from a single sample in a study of identical twins. MiXCR was run by TCRdb on the 5' RACE reads, yielding one entry per CDR3 protein. The table includes around 530,000 distinct CDR3 sequences, over 12% detected once. This same sample was also part of a study on yellow fever vaccine responses in identical twins.

The material sequenced was CD4+ T cells sorted from blood. The origin of the receptors is a woman aged 18-30 years in good health.

This clonotype was found a few times. The rearrangement joins TRBV20-1 to TRBJ2-7; D is possibly TRBD1 (6 bases). This CDR3 is 11 amino acids long. Germline V gene lookup returns CDR1 DFQATT and CDR2 SNEGSKA (reference sequence). The germline V and J ends were trimmed by 6 bases and 6 bases, with 12 bases remaining between them. CDR3 nucleotide sequence: TGCAGTGCCGCGACAGGTACCGAGCAGTACGTC. This sequence encodes CSAATGTEQYV.

This rearrangement joins TRBV6-1 to TRBJ2-1, with 10 bases matching TRBD2. The length of the CDR3 is 15 residues. Losses at the gene ends were 7 bases for V and 5 bases for J; bases not matched to a gene: 8. CDR1 and CDR2 (germline): MNHNS, SASEGT. CDR3: CASMSSGGYNNEQFF. CDR3 sequence (DNA): TGTGCCAGCATGTCTAGCGGGGGATACAACAATGAGCAGTTCTTC.

This clonotype came up many times. The chain employs TRBV12-3 or TRBV12-4 and TRBJ2-7, with D maybe TRBD1 (6 bases). V lost 2 bases to trimming and J lost 2 bases, with 7 bases between them. The CDR3 spans 13 residues. The CDR3 sequence: CASSLQGTYEQYF. The DNA of the CDR3 is TGTGCCAGCAGTTTACAGGGGACCTACGAGCAGTACTTC.

The rearrangement links TRBV12-3 or TRBV12-4 to TRBJ2-4, with D unresolved. The V end lost 2 bases, the J end lost 0 bases, and 20 bases lay between the germline ends. The CDR3 covers 19 residues. The CDR3 spells CASSLWDPGALPAKNIQYF. The CDR3 DNA sequence: TGTGCCAGCAGTTTATGGGATCCGGGTGCACTCCCAGCCAAAAACATTCAGTACTTC.

The V call is TRBV20-1, the J call TRBJ2-7; TRBD2 might be the D (6 bases). Trimming pared 3 bases from V and 6 bases from J, leaving 18 bases between. Germline assignment: CDR1 DFQATT and CDR2 SNEGSKA (reference sequence). The CDR3 loop spans 14 amino acids. CDR3 DNA: TGCAGTGCTAGGGAGGGGCTTTCCCTCTGCGAGCAGTACGTC. Encoded protein: CSAREGLSLCEQYV.

This clonotype was seen more than once but under ten times. This sequence joins TRBV11-2 and TRBJ2-5, with D perhaps matching TRBD1 (6 bases). The CDR3 loop spans 17 amino acids. Germline CDR1 reads SGHAT; CDR2 reads FQNNGV. Deletions cut 5 bases from V and 0 bases from J, with 19 bases between. CDR3 coding DNA: TGTGCCAGCAGCCCAACCATGGGACAACTGTACCAAGAGACCCAGTACTTC. This translates into CASSPTMGQLYQETQYF.

The DNA of the CDR3 is TGTGCCAGCAACCCCTTTGGGAACACTGAAGCTTTCTTT. This translates into CASNPFGNTEAFF. This rearrangement joins TRBV12-3 or TRBV12-4 to TRBJ1-1; no clear D gene. Deletions cut 7 bases from V and 1 base from J, with 10 bases between. This CDR3 is 13 amino acids long.

This CDR3 reads CASSSESGSTDTQYF. CDR3 DNA: TGCGCCAGCAGCTCTGAAAGCGGGAGCACAGATACGCAGTATTTT. The rearrangement joins TRBV5-1 to TRBJ2-3, with D perhaps TRBD2 (6 bases). Germline V lookup: CDR1 SGHRS, CDR2 YFSETQ. V lost 3 bases and J lost 0, with 11 bases in between. The CDR3 length is 15 residues.

Only a few counts were recorded for this clonotype. The chain has TRBV5-1 and TRBJ1-4; 7 nucleotides agree with TRBD1. Trimming removed 5 bases from V and 5 bases from J; junction bases left unmatched: 3. CDR1 is SGHRS and CDR2 is YFSETQ in the germline V gene. CDR3 length equals 13 residues. Written as DNA, the CDR3 is TGCGCCAGCAGAGGACAGGAAAATGAAAAACTGTTTTTT. Amino acid sequence: CASRGQENEKLFF.

The V gene is TRBV5-1, the J gene TRBJ2-7; D is unresolved. From germline, CDR1 is SGHRS and CDR2 YFSETQ. V dropped 0 bases and J dropped 4 bases, with 5 bases sitting between them. This CDR3 comprises 12 residues. The CDR3 DNA is TGCGCCAGCAGCTTGGAGGGTTACGAGCAGTACGTC. Amino acids: CASSLEGYEQYV.

The chain has TRBV2 and TRBJ1-6; D might be TRBD1 (6 bases). The CDR3 runs 15 residues. Germline loops: CDR1 SNHLY, CDR2 FYNNEI. V was cut by 7 bases and J by 12 bases, with 22 bases left in between. CDR3 DNA sequence: TGTGCCAGCACCATTGAGGGGGGGAAGGATTTACCCCTCCACTTT. The encoded protein is CASTIEGGKDLPLHF.

The chain employs TRBV5-1 and TRBJ1-1; D call uncertain. Per the germline V gene, CDR1 is SGHRS and CDR2 is YFSETQ. Trimming shortened V by 0 bases and J by 9 bases, and 15 bases separated the two germline ends. The CDR3 runs 14 residues. The CDR3 bases are TGCGCCAGCAGCTTGGGTGAAACACCAATGAAAGCTTTCTTT. It is translated as CASSLGETPMKAFF.

This chain uses TRBV6-1 with TRBJ2-5, with a weak D call TRBD2 (6 bases). This CDR3 is 13 amino acids long. The germline gives CDR1 MNHNS, CDR2 SASEGT. V dropped 7 bases and J dropped 5 bases, with 14 bases sitting between them. CDR3 nucleotides: TGTGCCAGCACGCGGGGTCTGGGTGAGACCCAGTACTTC. Encoded protein: CASTRGLGETQYF.

This chain uses TRBV5-1 with TRBJ2-1; D is perhaps TRBD2 (5 bases). Germline CDR1 reads SGHRS; CDR2 reads YFSETQ. V gave up 0 bases and J gave up 0 bases, with 10 bases separating them. The CDR3 contains 16 residues. The CDR3 DNA is TGCGCCAGCAGCTTGGTAGCGCGGAGCTCCTACAATGAGCAGTTCTTC. This codes for CASSLVARSSYNEQFF.

The chain uses TRBV7-2 and TRBJ2-3; the D is unclear. V shed 8 bases and J shed 0 bases, with 15 bases lying between them. The germline V gene has CDR1 SGHTA and CDR2 FQGNSA. There are 15 residues in the CDR3. The CDR3 coding sequence is TGTGCCAGCCGCCATGGGGAAACTAGCACAGATACGCAGTATTTT. This encodes CASRHGETSTDTQYF.

The gene calls are TRBV12-3 or TRBV12-4 and TRBJ2-7; 9 bases agree with TRBD2. The trim removed 8 bases at V and 3 bases at J, leaving 20 bases unmatched. This CDR3 contains 18 residues. CDR3 protein: CASSRRRGRVGPDYEQYF. The CDR3 DNA follows: TGTGCCAGCTCTAGGAGGCGCGGGAGGGTTGGGCCAGACTACGAGCAGTACTTC.

The V and J genes are TRBV7-9 and TRBJ2-4; D is possibly TRBD1 (5 bases). The CDR3 has 16 amino acids. The germline V gene has CDR1 SEHNR and CDR2 FQNEAQ (reference sequence). V was shortened by 5 bases and J by 0 bases, with 14 bases between the two germline ends. This CDR3 reads CASSIMVGLAKNIQYF. The CDR3 DNA reads as TGTGCCAGCAGCATCATGGTGGGGCTAGCCAAAAACATTCAGTACTTC.

The rearrangement links TRBV5-6 to TRBJ1-5; a weak D match, TRBD1 (6 bases). V was clipped by 3 bases and J by 0 bases, with 13 bases between them. The CDR3 consists of 16 residues. Looked up from germline, CDR1 is SGHDT and CDR2 is YYEEEE. This CDR3 reads CASSYRGGYSNQPQHF. CDR3 coding DNA: TGTGCCAGCAGCTATCGAGGGGGGTATAGCAATCAGCCCCAGCATTTT.

This clonotype was counted at least ten times. The chain employs TRBV6-6 and TRBJ1-5, with TRBD1 matching over 7 bases. The CDR3 length is 13 residues. Germline V CDR1 and CDR2: MNHNY, SVGAGI (reference sequence). With 5 bases clipped from V and 8 bases from J, the junction kept 6 bases outside the gene matches. CDR3 amino acids: CASSLGQVEPQHF. CDR3 DNA: TGTGCCAGCAGTCTAGGACAGGTTGAGCCCCAGCATTTT.

This chain uses TRBV4-1 with TRBJ2-3, with D perhaps being TRBD1 or TRBD2 (5 bases each). V was clipped by 1 base and J by 4 bases, with 15 bases between them. This CDR3 is built from 16 residues. Germline V gene data show CDR1 as MGHRA and CDR2 as YSYEKL. The CDR3 nucleotides are TGCGCCAGCAGCCAAGTACCGAGAGGGGTTTCAGATACGCAGTATTTT. Amino acids: CASSQVPRGVSDTQYF.

The chain is built from TRBV5-1 and TRBJ2-1; the match to TRBD2 covers 8 bases. The CDR3 runs to 14 residues. The V segment lost 5 bases and the J segment 5 bases; nucleotides outside the gene matches: 6. Germline V gene data show CDR1 as SGHRS and CDR2 as YFSETQ. CDR3 in amino acids: CASRRREANNEQFF. CDR3 nucleotide sequence: TGCGCCAGCAGAAGGCGGGAGGCCAACAATGAGCAGTTCTTC. Filled out from reference TRBV5-1 and TRBJ2-1, the complete variable domain reads KAGVTQTPRYLIKTRGQQVTLSCSPISGHRSVSWYQQTPGQGLQFLFEYFSETQRNKGNFPGRFSGRQFSNSRSEMNVSTLELGDSALYLCASRRREANNEQFFGPGTRLTVL.

This clonotype was found a few times. The chain employs TRBV28 and TRBJ2-7; D perhaps matches TRBD2 (6 bases). Trimming left V 2 bases short and J 4 bases short, with 15 bases between. Looked up from germline, CDR1 is MDHEN and CDR2 is SYDVKM. The CDR3 is 15 amino acids. The CDR3 DNA follows: TGTGCCAGCAGTTTACTCGGGCGGGGACCGTACGAGCAGTACTTC. Protein: CASSLLGRGPYEQYF.

The V and J genes are TRBV7-9 and TRBJ2-5; 11 nucleotides match TRBD1. The CDR3 runs 15 residues. Germline assignment: CDR1 SEHNR and CDR2 FQNEAQ (reference sequence). V lost 5 bases, J lost 5 bases, and 7 bases stayed unmatched. CDR3 sequence: CASSPRTGGVETQYF. The CDR3 DNA reads as TGTGCCAGCAGCCCCCGGACAGGGGGCGTGGAGACCCAGTACTTC.

This clonotype appeared a few times. The chain employs TRBV20-1 and TRBJ2-1; D is uncertain. V lost 2 bases and J lost 7, with 12 bases in between. CDR3 length: 13 amino acids. Germline V gives CDR1 DFQATT, CDR2 SNEGSKA (reference sequence). The CDR3 sequence is CSARMWVNNEQFF. DNA of the CDR3: TGCAGTGCTAGAATGTGGGTCAATAATGAGCAGTTCTTC.

The genes are TRBV10-3 and TRBJ1-1, with a weak D call TRBD1 (5 bases). This CDR3 has 16 amino acids. The V gene's germline CDR1 is ENHRY and CDR2 SYGVKD. Between the trimmed V and J ends, which lost 3 bases and 4 bases, there was a span of 18 bases. Here the CDR3 DNA reads TGTGCCATCAGTGACGTGATGGTTGGGGGAGGCACTGAAGCTTTCTTT. This sequence encodes CAISDVMVGGGTEAFF.

This clonotype was detected only a few times. V is TRBV4-2 and J is TRBJ2-1; TRBD2 agrees at 15 bases. The germline gives CDR1 LGHNA, CDR2 YNFKEQ. V trimming: 2 bases; J trimming: 0 bases; junction bases outside the gene matches: 17. The CDR3 runs 23 residues. CDR3 DNA sequence: TGTGCCAGCAGCCAAAAGGCGGGACTAGCGGGAGGCCGGATCAGGAGCTCCTACAATGAGCAGTTCTTC. This gives the protein CASSQKAGLAGGRIRSSYNEQFF.

This chain joins TRBV7-2 and TRBJ2-7; TRBD2 might be the D (6 bases). There are 15 residues in the CDR3. Trimming stripped 4 bases from V and 7 bases from J, with 20 bases between. In germline, CDR1 is SGHTA, CDR2 FQGNSA. The CDR3: CASSSQIGTLGEQYF. CDR3 sequence (DNA): TGTGCCAGCAGCTCTCAGATCGGGACTCTCGGGGAGCAGTACTTC.

The chain has TRBV29-1 and TRBJ2-5, with TRBD1 matching 9 bases. CDR3 size: 14 residues. Looked up from germline, CDR1 is SQVTM and CDR2 is ANQGSEA. After removal of 4 bases from V and 3 bases from J, the junction contained 6 bases not matched to a gene. The CDR3 DNA is TGCAGCGTTGGGCTAGGGACAGGGAAAGAGACCCAGTACTTC. Its protein product is CSVGLGTGKETQYF.

The chain is built from TRBV28 and TRBJ1-6; D unclear. The CDR3 has 15 residues. Germline V gives CDR1 MDHEN, CDR2 SYDVKM. The V gene lost 5 bases and the J gene lost 0 bases, with 8 bases spanning the gap. The chain's CDR3 is CASSPQSSYNSPLHF. CDR3 DNA: TGTGCCAGCAGTCCACAGAGCTCCTATAATTCACCCCTCCACTTT.

This chain joins TRBV7-3 and TRBJ2-2; tentative D call: TRBD2 (6 bases). Germline-derived CDR1 and CDR2 are SGHTA and FQGTGA. Trimming stripped 1 base from V and 6 bases from J, with 21 bases between. CDR3 length equals 18 residues. CDR3 amino acids: CASSLNGGRPPSAGELFF. Written as DNA, the CDR3 is TGTGCCAGCAGCTTAAACGGGGGTCGGCCACCGTCCGCCGGGGAGCTGTTTTTT.

This clonotype turned up a few times. The V gene is TRBV4-2, the J gene TRBJ2-1; the match to TRBD2 covers 13 bases. The germline V gene encodes CDR1 LGHNA and CDR2 YNFKEQ. This CDR3 has 17 residues. V lost 4 bases to trimming and J lost 2 bases; unmatched junction nucleotides: 5. CDR3 DNA: TGTGCCAGCAGCCCGAGACTAGCGGGAGGAACCTACAATGAGCAGTTCTTC. It yields the protein CASSPRLAGGTYNEQFF.